Following are 9 T cell receptor beta chains from one sample sequenced in a study of blood T cell repertoires in COVID-19. Only in-frame clones appear in the TCRdb table, and some are missing; sequencing was by immunoSEQ multiplex PCR. The sample includes 90,000 to 150,000 clones, over 65% of them seen just once. Input material: peripheral blood. The source of these receptors is a man in his 70s with acute or convalescent COVID-19.

The V and J genes are TRBV7-7 and TRBJ2-1, with 8 bases fitting TRBD2. The CDR3 is 15 residues long. The germline CDR1 and CDR2 sequences are SSHAT and FNYEAQ (reference sequence). Trimming removed 5 bases from V and 10 bases from J; junction bases left unmatched: 13. CDR3 nucleotides: TGTGCCAGCAGCACCCGGACTAGCCCAATGGGGGAGCAGTTCTTC. Protein: CASSTRTSPMGEQFF. The variable domain in full, completed from reference TRBV7-7 and TRBJ2-1, reads GAGVSQSPRYKVTKRGQDVTLRCDPISSHATLYWYQQALGQGPEFLTYFNYEAQPDKSGLPSDRFSAERPEGSISTLTIQRTEQRDSAMYRCASSTRTSPMGEQFFGPGTRLTVL.

J is TRBJ1-1 and V is TRBV7-3; D is ambiguous. The length of the CDR3 is 13 residues. CDR1 and CDR2 (germline): SGHTA, FQGTGA. V was clipped by 3 bases and J by 1 base, with 6 bases between them. CDR3 sequence reads: CASSFQENTEAFF. The CDR3 nucleotides are TGTGCCAGCAGCTTTCAGGAGAACACTGAAGCTTTCTTT.

The chain employs TRBV5-4 and TRBJ2-7, with 12 bases identical to TRBD2. The CDR3 sequence is 14 residues long. Germline V gives CDR1 SGHNT, CDR2 YYREEE (reference sequence). Losses at the gene ends were 4 bases for V and 6 bases for J; bases not matched to a gene: 5. Here the CDR3 DNA reads TGTGCCAGCAGCGAGGGACTAGCGGGTCTCGAGCAGTACTTC. This encodes CASSEGLAGLEQYF.

The chain links TRBV18 to TRBJ1-1; D may be TRBD1 (5 bases). Trimming shortened V by 0 bases and J by 8 bases, and 13 bases separated the two germline ends. Germline CDR1 and CDR2: KGHSH and LQKENI. This CDR3 comprises 14 residues. The CDR3 loop is CASSPPSKGREAFF. The DNA of the CDR3 is TGTGCCAGCTCACCACCATCTAAGGGGCGGGAAGCTTTCTTT.

The J gene is TRBJ2-7, the V gene TRBV9, with D possibly matching TRBD1 (6 bases). The CDR3 is made up of 14 amino acids. V was shortened by 4 bases and J by 3 bases, with 14 bases between the two germline ends. CDR1 and CDR2 (germline): SGDLS, YYNGEE. The CDR3 coding sequence is TGTGCCAGCAGCCCAGGGGCCCTTTACTACGAGCAGTACTTC. The encoded protein is CASSPGALYYEQYF.

The J gene is TRBJ2-7, the V gene TRBV5-4; 10 nucleotides align to TRBD2. Trimming cost V 4 bases and J 6 bases; bases outside gene matches: 7. Germline V gene data show CDR1 as SGHNT and CDR2 as YYREEE (reference sequence). This CDR3 has 14 amino acids. The DNA for the CDR3 is TGTGCCAGCAGCAAAGAGCGGGAGGGCCGCGAGCAGTACTTC. As protein: CASSKEREGREQYF.

This chain uses TRBV6-5 with TRBJ2-2; TRBD2 matches at 7 bases. The germline gives CDR1 MNHEY, CDR2 SVGAGI. Trimming cost V 2 bases and J 6 bases; bases outside gene matches: 6. This CDR3 is built from 15 residues. The CDR3 is CASSYGEGVAGELFF. Written as DNA, the CDR3 is TGTGCCAGCAGTTACGGGGAGGGCGTAGCCGGGGAGCTGTTTTTT.

This clone has only one observation. This sequence joins TRBV2 and TRBJ2-1, with TRBD2 matching 9 bases. V gave up 2 bases and J gave up 0 bases; unmatched junction bases: 14. The germline CDR1 and CDR2 sequences are SNHLY and FYNNEI. This CDR3 has 20 amino acids. The CDR3 nucleotides read TGTGCCAGCAGTGAATACAGGGGAGGACTAGCGAGGAGCTCCTACAATGAGCAGTTCTTC. As protein: CASSEYRGGLARSSYNEQFF. Based on the CDR3 plus reference TRBV2 and TRBJ2-1, the full variable domain is EPEVTQTPSHQVTQMGQEVILRCVPISNHLYFYWYRQILGQKVEFLVSFYNNEISEKSEIFDDQFSVERPDGSNFTLKIRSTKLEDSAMYFCASSEYRGGLARSSYNEQFFGPGTRLTVL.

The chain has TRBV19 and TRBJ1-3; weak D call: TRBD1 (6 bases). The germline V gene has CDR1 LNHDA and CDR2 SQIVND (reference sequence). This CDR3 contains 16 residues. Trimming cost V 3 bases and J 4 bases, with 16 bases left between them. CDR3 DNA: TGTGCCAGTAGTATGGGGAACCGGGACATAGGAAACACCATATATTTT. Translating it yields CASSMGNRDIGNTIYF. Filled out from reference TRBV19 and TRBJ1-3, the complete variable domain reads DGGITQSPKYLFRKEGQNVTLSCEQNLNHDAMYWYRQDPGQGLRLIYYSQIVNDFQKGDIAEGYSVSREKKESFPLTVTSAQKNPTAFYLCASSMGNRDIGNTIYFGEGSWLTVV.